This is a list of T cell receptor beta chains from one sample in a study of cytotoxic CD8 clonotypes in ibrutinib-treated CLL. Repertoires were generated with immunoSEQ multiplex PCR, while TCRdb's copy carries only in-frame clones and drops some. This table holds 150,000 or so clones, approximately 77% found once. The source was PBMCs, collected after 12 months of ibrutinib treatment. These receptors were collected from a human donor with chronic lymphocytic leukemia. The CDR3 runs from the conserved cysteine through the conserved F or W. D genes are given only for firm matches. Some rows have no size entry. The others give once, few or many, or a class for an expanded clone.

v_gene: TRBV28
len: 15
abundance: .
d_gene: .
j_gene: TRBJ1-5
CDR3aa: CASSLTTGSREPQHF
CDR3nt: TGTGCCAGCAGTTTGACTACAGGGTCCCGCGAGCCCCAGCATTTT

v_gene: TRBV9
len: 14
abundance: .
d_gene: .
j_gene: TRBJ1-1
CDR3aa: CASSGGVMDTEAFF
CDR3nt: TGTGCCAGCAGCGGTGGGGTTATGGACACTGAAGCTTTCTTT

v_gene: TRBV4-3
len: 16
abundance: .
d_gene: .
j_gene: TRBJ1-4
CDR3aa: CASSQGPGWNNEKLFF
CDR3nt: TGCGCCAGCAGCCAAGGCCCCGGGTGGAATAATGAAAAACTGTTTTTT

v_gene: TRBV6-5
len: 11
abundance: .
d_gene: TRBD1
j_gene: TRBJ2-1
CDR3aa: CASKGANEQFF
CDR3nt: TGTGCCAGCAAGGGGGCCAATGAGCAGTTCTTC

v_gene: TRBV29-1
len: 18
abundance: .
d_gene: TRBD2
j_gene: TRBJ2-1
CDR3aa: CSALQGASGRGSYNEQFF
CDR3nt: TGCAGCGCCCTACAGGGGGCTAGCGGGAGGGGCTCCTACAATGAGCAGTTCTTC

v_gene: TRBV19
len: 14
abundance: .
d_gene: .
j_gene: TRBJ1-3
CDR3aa: CASIAAYSGNTIYF
CDR3nt: TGTGCCAGTATAGCCGCGTACTCTGGAAACACCATATATTTT

v_gene: TRBV7-9
len: 15
abundance: .
d_gene: .
j_gene: TRBJ2-7
CDR3aa: CASSPPLTGAYEQYF
CDR3nt: TGTGCCAGCAGCCCCCCCCTGACAGGAGCCTACGAGCAGTACTTC

v_gene: TRBV19
len: 17
abundance: .
d_gene: TRBD2
j_gene: TRBJ2-1
CDR3aa: CASSIDALAAPYNEQFF
CDR3nt: TGTGCCAGTAGTATAGATGCCCTAGCGGCTCCCTACAATGAGCAGTTCTTC

v_gene: TRBV20-1
len: 10
abundance: .
d_gene: .
j_gene: TRBJ1-6
CDR3aa: CSAQSSPLHF
CDR3nt: TGCAGTGCGCAGAGTTCACCCCTCCACTTT

v_gene: TRBV5-6
len: 14
abundance: .
d_gene: .
j_gene: TRBJ2-5
CDR3aa: CASSFGGSRETQYF
CDR3nt: TGTGCCAGCAGCTTCGGGGGTTCTAGGGAGACCCAGTACTTC

v_gene: TRBV2
len: 16
abundance: .
d_gene: TRBD1
j_gene: TRBJ2-1
CDR3aa: CASSKAGTGEVGEQFF
CDR3nt: TGTGCCAGCAGTAAAGCCGGGACAGGGGAGGTTGGTGAGCAGTTCTTC

v_gene: TRBV9
len: 16
abundance: .
d_gene: TRBD1
j_gene: TRBJ1-2
CDR3aa: CASSVDGTGLNYGYTF
CDR3nt: TGTGCCAGCAGCGTCGATGGGACAGGGCTAAACTATGGCTACACCTTC

v_gene: TRBV9
len: 16
abundance: .
d_gene: TRBD2
j_gene: TRBJ2-7
CDR3aa: CASSVGSGIGSYEQYF
CDR3nt: TGTGCCAGCAGCGTTGGTAGCGGGATTGGCTCCTACGAGCAGTACTTC

v_gene: TRBV6-5
len: 15
abundance: .
d_gene: .
j_gene: TRBJ2-5
CDR3aa: CASSYASPWGETQYF
CDR3nt: TGTGCCAGCAGTTACGCCTCACCCTGGGGAGAGACCCAGTACTTC

v_gene: TRBV28
len: 16
abundance: .
d_gene: TRBD1
j_gene: TRBJ2-7
CDR3aa: CASSSSTGTVPYEQYF
CDR3nt: TGTGCCAGCAGTTCCTCGACCGGGACAGTTCCCTACGAGCAGTACTTC

v_gene: TRBV5-1
len: 13
abundance: .
d_gene: .
j_gene: TRBJ1-1
CDR3aa: CASSLTGNTEAFF
CDR3nt: TGCGCCAGCAGCTTGACAGGGAACACTGAAGCTTTCTTT

v_gene: TRBV7-2
len: 15
abundance: .
d_gene: .
j_gene: TRBJ2-3
CDR3aa: CASSLAFRGTDTQYF
CDR3nt: TGTGCCAGCAGCTTAGCGTTCAGGGGCACAGATACGCAGTATTTT

v_gene: TRBV12-5
len: 15
abundance: .
d_gene: TRBD1
j_gene: TRBJ2-3
CDR3aa: CASGPGQGFTDTQYF
CDR3nt: TGTGCTAGTGGGCCGGGACAGGGATTCACAGATACGCAGTATTTT

v_gene: TRBV5-1
len: 14
abundance: .
d_gene: .
j_gene: TRBJ2-7
CDR3aa: CASKSAGQDYEQYF
CDR3nt: TGCGCCAGCAAATCGGCAGGTCAGGACTACGAGCAGTACTTC

v_gene: TRBV19
len: 12
abundance: .
d_gene: .
j_gene: TRBJ2-2
CDR3aa: CASRYGAGELFF
CDR3nt: TGTGCCAGTAGGTACGGCGCCGGGGAGCTGTTTTTT

v_gene: TRBV6-4
len: 13
abundance: .
d_gene: .
j_gene: TRBJ2-1
CDR3aa: CASSDSRYNEQFF
CDR3nt: TGTGCCAGCAGTGACTCGAGATACAATGAGCAGTTCTTC

v_gene: TRBV6-5
len: 14
abundance: .
d_gene: TRBD2
j_gene: TRBJ2-7
CDR3aa: CASSEWGGAYEQYF
CDR3nt: TGTGCCAGCAGTGAATGGGGGGGAGCCTACGAGCAGTACTTC

v_gene: TRBV5-1
len: 13
abundance: few
d_gene: TRBD1
j_gene: TRBJ1-5
CDR3aa: CASSGTGEQPQHF
CDR3nt: TGCGCCAGCAGCGGGACAGGGGAACAGCCCCAGCATTTT

v_gene: TRBV7-2
len: 13
abundance: .
d_gene: .
j_gene: TRBJ2-5
CDR3aa: CASSLVSQETQYF
CDR3nt: TGTGCCAGCAGCTTAGTCTCCCAAGAGACCCAGTACTTC

v_gene: TRBV4-1
len: 17
abundance: .
d_gene: TRBD2
j_gene: TRBJ2-7
CDR3aa: CASSQVGGGGAPYEQYF
CDR3nt: TGCGCCAGCAGCCAAGTAGGGGGCGGGGGGGCCCCCTACGAGCAGTACTTC

v_gene: TRBV5-1
len: 15
abundance: .
d_gene: .
j_gene: TRBJ1-1
CDR3aa: CASSPIPPGSAEAFF
CDR3nt: TGCGCCAGCAGCCCGATCCCGCCGGGTAGCGCTGAAGCTTTCTTT

v_gene: TRBV5-1
len: 15
abundance: .
d_gene: TRBD1
j_gene: TRBJ2-5
CDR3aa: CASSSRTGGLETQYF
CDR3nt: TGCGCCAGCAGTTCCCGGACAGGGGGCTTGGAGACCCAGTACTTC

v_gene: TRBV30
len: 11
abundance: .
d_gene: .
j_gene: TRBJ2-1
CDR3aa: CAWSGTMAQFF
CDR3nt: TGTGCCTGGAGTGGGACTATGGCGCAGTTCTTC

v_gene: TRBV28
len: 15
abundance: few
d_gene: .
j_gene: TRBJ1-6
CDR3aa: CASRSQGRDNSPLHF
CDR3nt: TGTGCCAGCAGATCCCAGGGGAGAGATAATTCACCCCTCCACTTT

v_gene: TRBV27
len: 12
abundance: .
d_gene: TRBD1
j_gene: TRBJ2-1
CDR3aa: CASSINRGEQFF
CDR3nt: TGTGCCAGCAGCATAAACAGGGGAGAGCAGTTCTTC

v_gene: TRBV7-2
len: 12
abundance: few
d_gene: .
j_gene: TRBJ2-3
CDR3aa: CASSPTTDTQYF
CDR3nt: TGTGCCAGCAGCCCCACGACAGATACGCAGTATTTT

v_gene: TRBV7-3
len: 13
abundance: .
d_gene: .
j_gene: TRBJ1-5
CDR3aa: CASSLTHRGAQHF
CDR3nt: TGTGCCAGCAGCTTAACCCACCGAGGGGCCCAGCATTTT

v_gene: TRBV7-9
len: 14
abundance: .
d_gene: .
j_gene: TRBJ1-6
CDR3aa: CASSLRRQGSPLHF
CDR3nt: TGTGCCAGCAGCTTGCGCAGGCAGGGTTCACCCCTCCACTTT